A single sample gave rise to the 10 T cell receptor beta chains below, sequenced in a study of human T cells and chemical hapten exposure. Each CDR3 protein gets one entry after TCRdb re-called the RACE reads with MiXCR. There are roughly 100,000 distinct CDR3 sequences in the sample; under 14% occur only once, and approximately 3.3% lies in the top ten. The time point is: pre-sensitization, week 0. Treatment defined: therapeutic diphenylcyclopropenone sensitization with weekly scalp DPC. The material sequenced was whole blood, taken in connection with sensitization to the hapten diphenylcyclopropenone (DPC). These receptor sequences come from a woman in her sixties or seventies with alopecia areata. Some clones in this sample may be carry-over from other donors' samples.

This clonotype has at least ten counts. The chain employs TRBV18 and TRBJ2-1; 8 nucleotides match TRBD2. J lost 5 bases, V lost 3 bases, and 6 bases had no gene match. CDR3 length equals 15 residues. CDR1 is KGHSH and CDR2 is LQKENI in the germline V gene. CDR3 in DNA: TGTGCCAGCTCACCCTTGCCAGCGGGGGACAATGAGCAGTTCTTC. The encoded protein is CASSPLPAGDNEQFF.

In this sample, this clonotype turned up many times. This chain joins TRBV11-1 and TRBJ2-5, with 7 positions matching TRBD2. Germline loops: CDR1 SGHAT, CDR2 FQDESV (reference sequence). The V and J ends lost 2 bases and 10 bases, in that order; junction bases with no gene match: 7. CDR3 length: 13 residues. DNA of the CDR3: TGTGCCAGCAGCTTATCTTCCCGCGGGGGCCAGTACTTC. This encodes CASSLSSRGGQYF.

This clonotype was counted between two and nine times. This chain joins TRBV7-2 and TRBJ2-7; TRBD1 agrees at 8 bases. The CDR3 loop spans 13 amino acids. V shed 5 bases and J 6 bases; nucleotides not matched to a gene: 6. Germline CDR1 is SGHTA and CDR2 is FQGNSA. The CDR3 nucleotides are TGTGCCAGCAGCCCGCCGACAGGGGTCGAGCAGTACTTC. This sequence encodes CASSPPTGVEQYF.

The gene calls are TRBV10-2 and TRBJ2-7; D is possibly TRBD1 (5 bases). This CDR3 region has 13 residues. Looked up from germline, CDR1 is WSHSY and CDR2 is SAAADI. V dropped 6 bases and J dropped 4 bases, with 13 bases sitting between them. The CDR3 loop is CASRRQKPYEQYF. The CDR3 nucleotides are TGCGCCAGCAGGAGACAGAAACCTTACGAGCAGTACTTC.

This clonotype was seen a few times. V usage is TRBV2 and J usage is TRBJ2-1; D remains ambiguous. CDR1 is SNHLY and CDR2 is FYNNEI in the germline V gene. Trimming took 10 bases from V and 2 from J, leaving 15 bases between them. This CDR3 has 14 amino acids. The CDR3 loop reads CATDLSPTYNEQFF. The CDR3 coding sequence is TGTGCCACCGATCTAAGCCCTACCTACAATGAGCAGTTCTTC.

This clonotype was seen many times. The rearrangement uses TRBV10-3 and TRBJ1-6; TRBD1 aligns across 11 bases. The CDR3 covers 19 residues. Trimming took 10 bases from V and 0 from J; bases not matched to a gene: 14. Germline-derived CDR1 and CDR2 are ENHRY and SYGVKD. The DNA of the CDR3 is TGTGCCACTACACTGGGACAGGGGGTTGGAAGCTCCTATAATTCACCCCTCCACTTT. Protein: CATTLGQGVGSSYNSPLHF.

This clonotype was observed many times. The chain links TRBV30 to TRBJ2-3, with 12 positions matching TRBD2. The ends lost 3 bases at V and 4 bases at J; junction bases unmatched: 8. The CDR3 is 16 amino acids. Germline CDR1 and CDR2: GTSNPN and SVGIG (reference sequence). The CDR3 bases are TGTGCCTGGAGCCCCCGGCTAGCGGGGGGGCCAGATACGCAGTATTTT. Its protein is CAWSPRLAGGPDTQYF.

The rearrangement joins TRBV6-5 to TRBJ2-5; D uncertain. Trimming removed 3 bases from V and 6 bases from J, with 5 bases in between. The CDR3 spans 11 residues. Germline assignment: CDR1 MNHEY and CDR2 SVGAGI. CDR3: CASSYSKTQYF. Here the CDR3 DNA reads TGTGCCAGCAGTTATTCGAAGACCCAGTACTTC.

The chain joins TRBV2 to TRBJ1-2; 9 bases align to TRBD1. V was pared by 7 bases and J by 4 bases, with 13 bases of the junction left unmatched. This CDR3 is 16 amino acids long. Germline V gene data show CDR1 as SNHLY and CDR2 as FYNNEI. For the CDR3, the DNA is TGTGCCAGCACGAAGGCAGGGACAGGGATCCGCTATGGCTACACCTTC. Residues: CASTKAGTGIRYGYTF.

The J gene is TRBJ2-7, the V gene TRBV20-1; 8 bases are shared with TRBD1. Germline CDR1 reads DFQATT; CDR2 reads SNEGSKA (reference sequence). V was pared by 6 bases and J by 7 bases, with 14 bases of the junction left unmatched. The CDR3 covers 14 residues. The CDR3 region is CSAAPGQAVGEQYF. DNA for the CDR3: TGCAGTGCAGCACCGGGACAGGCTGTAGGAGAGCAGTACTTC.